This TCR beta chain originates from a study of blood T cell repertoires in COVID-19. The wider study: Samples came from the United States, Italy and Spain, spanning acute and convalescent COVID-19.

V lost 6 bases, J lost 0 bases, and 6 bases stayed unmatched. Germline loops: CDR1 SGHRS, CDR2 YFSETQ. The CDR3 loop spans 16 amino acids. Assay: immunoSEQ multiplex PCR; the TCRdb copy retains only in-frame clones and omits some. The sample carries 150,000 to 200,000 clones, about 80% recorded once. The chain joins TRBV5-1 to TRBJ2-1, with 10 bases lining up with TRBD2. The source of this sequence is an elderly woman with acute or convalescent COVID-19. Specimen: peripheral blood. CDR3 sequence reads: CASTVLAGFSYNEQFF. In DNA form, the CDR3 reads TGCGCCAGCACAGTACTAGCGGGGTTCTCCTACAATGAGCAGTTCTTC.